This T cell receptor beta chain was identified in a study of blood T cell repertoires in COVID-19. This CDR3 has 15 amino acids. The germline gives CDR1 SGHVS, CDR2 FQNEAQ. The ends lost 3 bases at V and 10 bases at J; junction bases unmatched: 9. Authors' data handling: Reference gene primer amplification gave estimated nucleated cell counts. Clones were read by immunoSEQ multiplex PCR, and TCRdb kept only the in-frame ones, dropping some. V and J calls and clone size are those listed in that table; D and trimming were worked out from the DNA. The sample includes some 120,000 clones, roughly 72% of them seen just once.

The V call is TRBV7-8, the J call TRBJ1-5, with 10 positions matching TRBD1. The sequencing input was peripheral blood. The receptor's source is a man in his sixties with acute or convalescent COVID-19. The CDR3 nucleotides are TGTGCCAGCAGCTTGGGGGACAGGGGACGGGCACCCCAGCATTTT. Its protein is CASSLGDRGRAPQHF.